The 30 T cell receptor beta chains in this list originate from one sample, sequenced in a study of T cells in Graves' hyperthyroidism and ophthalmopathy. RNA transcripts served as the template for amplifying TCR beta CDR3 regions. The TCR CDR3 first-round RT-PCR relied on the HTBI primer set. TCRdb fed the multiplex PCR reads into MiXCR, producing one record per CDR3 protein. The table records around 450,000 distinct CDR3 sequences, roughly 13% of them present only once. Sequencing used blood. These receptors were taken from a woman in her late teens or twenties with Graves' hyperthyroidism.

This chain uses TRBV6-1 with TRBJ2-2, with 8 nucleotides matching TRBD1. Trimming cost V 6 bases and J 1 base; bases outside gene matches: 7. The CDR3 sequence is 16 residues long. Germline-derived CDR1 and CDR2 are MNHNS and SASEGT. DNA for the CDR3: TGTGCCAGCAGACCCGCCGGGACAGGGAACACCGGGGAGCTGTTTTTT. Amino acid sequence: CASRPAGTGNTGELFF.

This clonotype was observed a single time. A much more abundant neighbour one base away suggests this may be a read error. The chain has TRBV7-9 and TRBJ2-2, with D maybe TRBD2 (6 bases). This CDR3 has 16 amino acids. Germline loops: CDR1 SEHNR, CDR2 FQNEAQ (reference sequence). The CDR3 sequence: CANSLAASWNTGELFF. CDR3 sequence (DNA): TGTGCCAACAGCTTAGCGGCTAGCTGGAACACCGGGGAGCTGTTTTTT.

This clonotype showed up many times. The chain recombines TRBV15 with TRBJ2-7, with D possibly matching TRBD1 (6 bases). The CDR3 totals 15 residues. Germline CDR1 LNHNV, CDR2 YYDKDF (reference sequence). Deletions cut 3 bases from V and 5 bases from J, with 17 bases between. The CDR3 reads CATSRPEQGLHEQYF. CDR3 in DNA: TGTGCCACCAGCAGGCCCGAACAGGGTCTACACGAGCAGTACTTC.

In its sample, this clonotype was seen many times. The V gene is TRBV12-3 or TRBV12-4, the J gene TRBJ2-7; D unresolved. The V and J ends lost 2 bases and 7 bases respectively, with 9 bases between them. The CDR3 has 12 residues. In DNA, the CDR3 is TGTGCCAGCAGTTTACCCCCGAGTGAGCAGTACTTC. Translating gives CASSLPPSEQYF.

This clonotype was observed a few times. The chain combines TRBV4-1 with TRBJ1-5, with 9 nucleotides matching TRBD1. The CDR3 spans 17 residues. Germline V gene sequence: CDR1 MGHRA, CDR2 YSYEKL. Trimming at V came to 0 bases and at J to 1 base, leaving 4 bases not matched to a gene. The CDR3 sequence is CASSQDWTGESNQPQHF. DNA of the CDR3: TGCGCCAGCAGCCAAGATTGGACAGGGGAAAGCAATCAGCCCCAGCATTTT.

The sample holds many counts of this clonotype. The chain uses TRBV20-1 and TRBJ2-7, with 7 nucleotides matching TRBD2. Germline CDR1 is DFQATT and CDR2 is SNEGSKA (reference sequence). With 5 bases clipped from V and 4 bases from J, the junction kept 11 bases outside the gene matches. CDR3 size: 14 residues. In DNA, the CDR3 is TGCAGTGCTCTAACGGGGGGTCTCGGGTACGAGCAGTACTTC. Its protein product is CSALTGGLGYEQYF.

This clonotype was seen many times. V gene TRBV12-3 or TRBV12-4 combines with J gene TRBJ2-7, with D unclear. This CDR3 contains 12 residues. With 3 bases removed from V and 7 bases from J, the gap between germline ends came to 10 bases. The CDR3 nucleotides are TGTGCCAGCAGTTTTGGTCCGACAGAGCAGTACTTC. Residues: CASSFGPTEQYF.

This chain links TRBV12-3 or TRBV12-4 with TRBJ1-1, with unresolved D. The V and J ends lost 3 bases and 7 bases respectively, with 9 bases between them. The CDR3 is 12 amino acids. Here the CDR3 DNA reads TGTGCCAGCAGTTTCGGGCTGTTTGAAGCTTTCTTT. As protein: CASSFGLFEAFF.

Points on this clonotype: Lacking the conserved final phenylalanine or tryptophan, this CDR3 likely reflects a read error. The chain is built from TRBV9 and TRBJ2-1, with 10 nucleotides matching TRBD2. Germline trimming cut 4 bases from V and 2 bases from J; bases unmatched to any gene: 12. CDR3 length: 18 amino acids. Germline CDR1 is SGDLS and CDR2 is YYNGEE. The CDR3: CASSHGLAEPSTYNEQFL. In nucleotides, the CDR3 is TGTGCCAGCAGCCATGGACTAGCGGAACCGTCAACCTACAATGAGCAGTTCCTC.

The rearrangement uses TRBV5-1 and TRBJ1-2; D might be TRBD1 (5 bases). The germline gives CDR1 SGHRS, CDR2 YFSETQ. Trimming pared 4 bases from V and 0 bases from J, leaving 13 bases between. The CDR3 has 15 amino acids. The DNA of the CDR3 is TGCGCCAGCAGCGTAAGGGACGGGACTAACTATGGCTACACCTTC. Residues: CASSVRDGTNYGYTF.

Ten or more counts support this clonotype. J is TRBJ2-7 and V is TRBV28; D remains ambiguous. Trimming pared 5 bases from V and 5 bases from J, leaving 19 bases between. The CDR3 runs to 15 residues. The germline V gene has CDR1 MDHEN and CDR2 SYDVKM. CDR3 loop: CASSPYFGIGNEQYF. The CDR3 DNA reads as TGTGCCAGCAGTCCTTATTTTGGGATCGGCAACGAGCAGTACTTC. The whole variable domain, remainder taken from reference TRBV28 and TRBJ2-7, is DVKVTQSSRYLVKRTGEKVFLECVQDMDHENMFWYRQDPGLGLRLIYFSYDVKMKEKGDIPEGYSVSREKKERFSLILESASTNQTSMYLCASSPYFGIGNEQYFGPGTRLTVT.

With respect to this clonotype: A much larger clone is a single base away; this may be a read error. The rearrangement joins TRBV9 to TRBJ2-1, with unresolved D. The V end was cut by 3 bases, the J end by 10 bases, with 20 bases between. CDR1 and CDR2 from the germline V gene are SGDLS and YYNGEE. This CDR3 region has 15 residues. CDR3 sequence: CASSAGVGPPREQFF. CDR3 nucleotides: TGTGCCAGCAGCGCAGGAGTAGGCCCACCGCGAGAGCAGTTCTTC.

In the case of this clonotype: A read error is possible here, since a much larger clone lies one base away. The rearrangement joins TRBV11-2 to TRBJ2-1; D possibly corresponds to TRBD2 (6 bases). This CDR3 has 15 residues. Germline assignment: CDR1 SGHAT and CDR2 FQNNGV. Trimming took off 6 bases at V and 6 bases at J, with 18 bases between the two ends. The CDR3 DNA follows: TGTGCCAGCAGACGTGGACTAACGGGAACCAATGAGCAGTTCTTC. This codes for CASRRGLTGTNEQFF.

This chain uses TRBV6-2 or TRBV6-3 with TRBJ2-1, with D uncertain. The CDR3 is 15 residues long. CDR1 MNHEY and CDR2 SVGEGT come from the germline V gene. V was clipped by 2 bases and J by 3 bases, with 11 bases between them. In DNA form, the CDR3 reads TGTGCCAGCAGTTACATACCGTCGAACTACAATGAGCAGTTCTTC. It translates to CASSYIPSNYNEQFF.

The chain combines TRBV30 with TRBJ2-2; 8 nucleotides align to TRBD1. Trimming took 5 bases from V and 0 from J; bases not matched to a gene: 8. Germline values: CDR1 GTSNPN, CDR2 SVGIG (reference sequence). The CDR3 totals 16 residues. The DNA of the CDR3 is TGTGCCTGGGCCTACTACAGGGGGTCGAACACCGGGGAGCTGTTTTTT. This codes for CAWAYYRGSNTGELFF.

About this clonotype itself: This may come from a read error, since a much larger clone is one base off. The V call is TRBV30, the J call TRBJ1-2, with a tentative D call TRBD1 (6 bases). The CDR3 contains 13 residues. From germline, CDR1 is GTSNPN and CDR2 SVGIG (reference sequence). The CDR3 DNA follows: TGTGCCTGGGGCGGACAGATTAACTATGGCTGCACCTTC. As protein: CAWGGQINYGCTF.

V gene TRBV6-2 or TRBV6-3 combines with J gene TRBJ2-5, with D maybe TRBD2 (7 bases). This CDR3 has 13 residues. V dropped 6 bases and J dropped 5 bases, with 13 bases sitting between them. CDR1 MNHEY and CDR2 SVGEGT come from the germline V gene. In DNA, the CDR3 is TGTGCCAGCAGAACAGGGAGGGTGGAGACCCAGTACTTC. Encoded protein: CASRTGRVETQYF.

This clonotype was picked up many times. The chain combines TRBV2 with TRBJ1-2; D may be TRBD1 (6 bases). The germline V gene has CDR1 SNHLY and CDR2 FYNNEI. V was pared by 8 bases and J by 3 bases, with 16 bases between. There are 14 residues in the CDR3. The CDR3, as DNA: TGTGCCAGCCCGGGACACCTTAAGGACTATGGCTACACCTTC. This gives the protein CASPGHLKDYGYTF.

V is TRBV2 and J is TRBJ2-5, with D possibly matching TRBD2 (5 bases). Germline V CDR1 and CDR2: SNHLY, FYNNEI. The CDR3 is 11 amino acids. V gave up 6 bases and J gave up 7 bases, with 9 bases separating them. Here the CDR3 DNA reads TGTGCCAGCAGGGAGGCCGGGACCCAGTACTTC. This sequence encodes CASREAGTQYF.

This clonotype occurred many times. V is TRBV3-1 and J is TRBJ2-5; 12 bases are shared with TRBD2. V shed 4 bases, J shed 5 bases, and the junction held 5 bases outside the gene matches. Germline values: CDR1 LGHDT, CDR2 YNNKEL (reference sequence). The CDR3 is 15 amino acids. CDR3 DNA: TGTGCCAGCAGCCCGACTAGCGGGAGAATGGAGACCCAGTACTTC. Protein product: CASSPTSGRMETQYF.

This clonotype showed up many times. The CDR3 sequence is CASSRGLSQWPLREEQYF. The CDR3 DNA is TGTGCCAGCAGTAGGGGACTATCCCAATGGCCACTTAGGGAGGAGCAGTACTTC. V gene TRBV28 combines with J gene TRBJ2-7; 7 bases are a match to TRBD2. V dropped 5 bases and J dropped 7; count of bases not matched to a gene: 23. This CDR3 is 18 amino acids long. Germline V CDR1 and CDR2: MDHEN, SYDVKM.

This clonotype appeared a few times. J is TRBJ1-1 and V is TRBV19; no reliable D call. Trimming removed 3 bases from V and 3 bases from J, with 8 bases in between. The germline gives CDR1 LNHDA, CDR2 SQIVND (reference sequence). This CDR3 has 13 residues. This CDR3 reads CASSMFGYTEAFF. CDR3 coding DNA: TGTGCCAGTAGTATGTTTGGGTACACTGAAGCTTTCTTT.

In its sample, this clonotype was seen many times. The chain has TRBV6-2 or TRBV6-3 and TRBJ1-2; D possibly corresponds to TRBD1 (6 bases). The CDR3 has 15 amino acids. Per the germline V gene, CDR1 is MNHEY and CDR2 is SVGEGT. Deletions cut 4 bases from V and 0 bases from J, with 12 bases between. CDR3 bases: TGTGCCAGCAGTTCGCGGACAGCGCCTAACTATGGCTACACCTTC. Translated, it gives CASSSRTAPNYGYTF.

This clonotype has just a few counts. The chain has TRBV24-1 and TRBJ2-7; D might be TRBD2 (6 bases). V shed 7 bases and J shed 3 bases, with 6 bases lying between them. Germline assignment: CDR1 KGHDR and CDR2 SFDVKD. The CDR3 spans 11 residues. In DNA form, the CDR3 reads TGTGCCACCAGGGAGGGCTACGAGCAGTACTTC. Amino acids: CATREGYEQYF.

This clonotype turned up a few times. The rearrangement uses TRBV9 and TRBJ2-7; 16 positions agree with TRBD2. The CDR3 runs 18 residues. The germline CDR1 and CDR2 sequences are SGDLS and YYNGEE. J lost 7 bases, V lost 4 bases, and 14 bases had no gene match. The chain's CDR3 is CASSLGTSGRASLEEQYF. The CDR3 region has the DNA TGTGCCAGCAGCCTTGGGACTAGCGGGAGGGCCAGCTTGGAAGAGCAGTACTTC.

This clonotype appeared a few times. The chain is built from TRBV20-1 and TRBJ2-2; no firm D call. Trimming took off 1 base at V and 1 base at J, with 4 bases between the two ends. The CDR3 runs to 13 residues. Germline CDR1 and CDR2: DFQATT and SNEGSKA (reference sequence). CDR3 coding DNA: TGCAGTGCTAGAGCCGAGAACACCGGGGAGCTGTTTTTT. This sequence encodes CSARAENTGELFF.

This clonotype occurred many times. This chain uses TRBV6-1 with TRBJ2-3, with 10 bases aligning to TRBD2. With 5 bases clipped from V and 6 bases from J, the junction kept 5 bases outside the gene matches. CDR3 length equals 14 residues. CDR1 MNHNS and CDR2 SASEGT come from the germline V gene. Here the CDR3 reads CASSTGTSADTQYF. The CDR3 nucleotides read TGTGCCAGCAGTACCGGGACTAGCGCCGATACGCAGTATTTT.

This rearrangement joins TRBV5-4 to TRBJ1-1; the D is unclear. CDR1 SGHNT and CDR2 YYREEE come from the germline V gene (reference sequence). The CDR3 is made up of 16 amino acids. V lost 2 bases and J lost 0, with 14 bases in between. The CDR3 loop is CASSFYSPTMNTEAFF. The CDR3 coding sequence is TGTGCCAGCAGCTTTTATAGTCCCACTATGAACACTGAAGCTTTCTTT.

A few counts support this clonotype. V and J are TRBV3-1 and TRBJ2-3, with TRBD2 matching over 10 bases. This CDR3 has 15 residues. In germline, CDR1 is LGHDT, CDR2 YNNKEL (reference sequence). J lost 3 bases, V lost 4 bases, and 4 bases had no gene match. The CDR3 reads CASSRALAGTDTQYF. CDR3 nucleotide sequence: TGTGCCAGCAGCCGGGCACTAGCGGGAACAGATACGCAGTATTTT.

This clonotype appeared many times. V usage is TRBV12-3 or TRBV12-4 and J usage is TRBJ2-7, with D perhaps TRBD1 (6 bases). V gave up 3 bases and J gave up 6 bases, with 12 bases separating them. This CDR3 contains 13 residues. CDR3 in amino acids: CASSFTQGFEQYF. Here the CDR3 DNA reads TGTGCCAGCAGTTTCACGCAGGGGTTCGAGCAGTACTTC.